The clone carrying this T cell receptor beta chain was observed at least ten times. The target antigen is unknown. V lost 1 base, J lost 6 bases, and 13 bases lay in between. Germline-derived CDR1 and CDR2 are SGHTA and FQGNSA. CDR3 length: 14 residues. Making TCR cDNA involved 5'RACE template switching, which added UMIs and a universal primer site. TCRdb re-derived calls from the 5' RACE reads in MiXCR, one entry per CDR3 protein. Found here are some 350,000 distinct CDR3 sequences, roughly 4.3% of them singletons; the top ten hold around 25%. The sample is drawn from a study of T cells after yellow fever vaccination. Findings of the study overall: The presence of abundant clonotypes contaminating from the bulk population was possible in FACS-sorted repertoires. A minor fraction of clonotypes spanned both CD4 and CD8 compartments. Most primary-vaccination clones reappeared after the booster (about 95% CD4, 75% to 90% CD8).

The receptor comes from a man between 18 and 35 years old who received the YFV17D yellow fever vaccine. This specimen consisted of PBMCs, obtained 5 days after the yellow fever booster vaccination. The chain is built from TRBV7-2 and TRBJ2-7, with D perhaps TRBD1 (5 bases). CDR3 in amino acids: CASSLGGGHIEQYV. Written as DNA, the CDR3 is TGTGCCAGCAGCTTAGGGGGCGGACACATCGAGCAGTACGTC.